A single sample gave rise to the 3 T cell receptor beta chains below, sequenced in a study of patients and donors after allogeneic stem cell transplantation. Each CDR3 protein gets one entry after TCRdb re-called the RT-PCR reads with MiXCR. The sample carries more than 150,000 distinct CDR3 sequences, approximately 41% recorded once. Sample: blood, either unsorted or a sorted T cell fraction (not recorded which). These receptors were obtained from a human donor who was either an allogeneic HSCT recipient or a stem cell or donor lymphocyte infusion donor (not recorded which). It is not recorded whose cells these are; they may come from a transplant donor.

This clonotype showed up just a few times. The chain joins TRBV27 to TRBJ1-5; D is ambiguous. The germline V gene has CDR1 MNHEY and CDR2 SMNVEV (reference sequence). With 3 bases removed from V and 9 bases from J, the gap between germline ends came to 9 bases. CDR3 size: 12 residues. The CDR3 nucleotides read TGTGCCAGCAGTTTTCCTAAGGGGCCCCAGCATTTT. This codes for CASSFPKGPQHF.

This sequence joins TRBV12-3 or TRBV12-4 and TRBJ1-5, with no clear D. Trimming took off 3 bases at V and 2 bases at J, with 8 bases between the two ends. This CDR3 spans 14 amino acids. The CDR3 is CASSLRVGNQPQHF. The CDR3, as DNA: TGTGCCAGCAGTTTGAGGGTAGGCAATCAGCCCCAGCATTTT.

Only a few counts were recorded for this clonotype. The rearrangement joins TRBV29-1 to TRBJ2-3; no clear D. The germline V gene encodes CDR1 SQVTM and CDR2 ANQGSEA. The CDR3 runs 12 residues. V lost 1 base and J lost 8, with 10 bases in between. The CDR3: CSVEASLGTQYF. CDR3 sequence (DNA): TGCAGCGTTGAAGCATCACTGGGTACGCAGTATTTT.